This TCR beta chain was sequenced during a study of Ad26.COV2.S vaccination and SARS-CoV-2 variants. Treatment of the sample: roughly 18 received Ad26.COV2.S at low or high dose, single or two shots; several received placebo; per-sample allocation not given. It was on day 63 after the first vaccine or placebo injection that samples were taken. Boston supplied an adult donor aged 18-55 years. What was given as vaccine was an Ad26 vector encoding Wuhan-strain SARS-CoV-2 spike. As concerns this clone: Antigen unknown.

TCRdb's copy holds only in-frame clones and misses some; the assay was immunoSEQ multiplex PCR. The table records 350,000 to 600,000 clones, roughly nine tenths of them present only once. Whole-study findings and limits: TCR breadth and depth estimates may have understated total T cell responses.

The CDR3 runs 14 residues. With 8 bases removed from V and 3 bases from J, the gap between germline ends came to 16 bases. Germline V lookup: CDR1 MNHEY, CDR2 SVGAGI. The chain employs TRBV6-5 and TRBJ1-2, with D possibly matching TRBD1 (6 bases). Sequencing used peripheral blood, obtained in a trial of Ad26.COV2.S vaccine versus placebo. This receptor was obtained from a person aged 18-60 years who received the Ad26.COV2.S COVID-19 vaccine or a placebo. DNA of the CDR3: TGTGCCAGCTTATTGGGGGCTTGGGACTATGGCTACACCTTC. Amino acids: CASLLGAWDYGYTF.